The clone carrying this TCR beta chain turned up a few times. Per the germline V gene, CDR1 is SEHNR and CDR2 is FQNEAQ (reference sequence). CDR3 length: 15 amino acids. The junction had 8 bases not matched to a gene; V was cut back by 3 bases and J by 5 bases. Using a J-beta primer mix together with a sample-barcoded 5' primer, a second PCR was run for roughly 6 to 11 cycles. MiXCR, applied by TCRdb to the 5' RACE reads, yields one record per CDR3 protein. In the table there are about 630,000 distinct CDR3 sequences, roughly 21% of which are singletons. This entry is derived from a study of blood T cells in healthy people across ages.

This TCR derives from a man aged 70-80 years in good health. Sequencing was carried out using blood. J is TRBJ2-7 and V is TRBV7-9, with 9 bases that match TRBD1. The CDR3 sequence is CASSLGAQGAHEQYF. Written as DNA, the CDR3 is TGTGCCAGCAGCTTGGGCGCACAGGGGGCGCACGAGCAGTACTTC.